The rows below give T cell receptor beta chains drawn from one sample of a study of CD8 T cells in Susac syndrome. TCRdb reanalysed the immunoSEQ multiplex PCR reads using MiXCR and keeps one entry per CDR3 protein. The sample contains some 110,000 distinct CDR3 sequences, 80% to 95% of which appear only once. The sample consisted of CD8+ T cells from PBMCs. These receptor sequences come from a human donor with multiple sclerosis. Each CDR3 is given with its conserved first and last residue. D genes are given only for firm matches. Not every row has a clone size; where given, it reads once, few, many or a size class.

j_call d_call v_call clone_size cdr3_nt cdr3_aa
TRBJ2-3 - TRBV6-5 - TGTGCCAGCAATCTGGCCGCGGGGGATACGCAGTATTTT CASNLAAGDTQYF
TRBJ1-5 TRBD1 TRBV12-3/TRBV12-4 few TGTGCCAGCAGAAGGACAGGGGGTCCCAACGCCCAGCATTTT CASRRTGGPNAQHF
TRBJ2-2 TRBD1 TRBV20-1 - TGCAGTGCTGAGGACAGGGCCGGCTCTGAGACCGGGGAGCTGTTTTTT CSAEDRAGSETGELFF
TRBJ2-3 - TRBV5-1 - TGCGCCAGCAGCTTTTGGACGGCCACAGATACGCAGTATTTT CASSFWTATDTQYF
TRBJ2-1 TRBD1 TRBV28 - TGTGCCATTTCCGCTCCGACACGACAGGGGAACAATGAGCAGTTCTTC CAISAPTRQGNNEQFF
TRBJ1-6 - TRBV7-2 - TGTGCCAGCAGCTCGTCCAGCGATTATAATTCACCCCTCCACTTT CASSSSSDYNSPLHF
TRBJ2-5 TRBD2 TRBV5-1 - TGCGCCAGCAGCTTGAGGCTAGCGGACCAAGAGACCCAGTACTTC CASSLRLADQETQYF
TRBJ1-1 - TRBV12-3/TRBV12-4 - TGTGCCAGCACCCTGGGGGCGAACACTGAAGCTTTCTTT CASTLGANTEAFF
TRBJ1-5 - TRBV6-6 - TGTGCCAGCACCGCGGGGGGCAGCAATCAGCCCCAGCATTTT CASTAGGSNQPQHF
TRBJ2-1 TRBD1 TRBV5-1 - TGCGCCAGCAGCTGGGGGGACAGGGGGGATGAGCAGTTCTTC CASSWGDRGDEQFF
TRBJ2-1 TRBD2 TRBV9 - TGTGCCAGCAATTTAGCGGGTGTGTCCTACAATGAGCAGTTCTTC CASNLAGVSYNEQFF
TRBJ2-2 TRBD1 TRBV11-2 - TGTGCCAGCAGCCCCAGACAGGGCCGGACCGGGGAGCTGTTTTTT CASSPRQGRTGELFF
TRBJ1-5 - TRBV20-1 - TGCAGTGCTAGTTCCTTAAATCAGCCCCAGCATTTT CSASSLNQPQHF
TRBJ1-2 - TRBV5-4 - TGTGCCAGCACCGTACGGAAGACAGCCCCGCGCTATGGCTACACCTTC CASTVRKTAPRYGYTF
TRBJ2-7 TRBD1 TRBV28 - TGTGCCAGCAGTTCCGGGACAGAAAGGTCCTACGAGCAGTACTTC CASSSGTERSYEQYF
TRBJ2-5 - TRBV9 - TGTGCCAGCAGCGAGGACCGGCCCGGTGAGACCCAGTACTTC CASSEDRPGETQYF
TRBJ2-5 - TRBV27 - TGTGCCAGCAGTTTGACTCCCCAGTACTTC CASSLTPQYF
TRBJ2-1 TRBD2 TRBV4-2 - TGTGCCAGCAGCCAAGATCGCGGGAGGGCCTTTGGAAACAATGAGCAGTTCTTC CASSQDRGRAFGNNEQFF